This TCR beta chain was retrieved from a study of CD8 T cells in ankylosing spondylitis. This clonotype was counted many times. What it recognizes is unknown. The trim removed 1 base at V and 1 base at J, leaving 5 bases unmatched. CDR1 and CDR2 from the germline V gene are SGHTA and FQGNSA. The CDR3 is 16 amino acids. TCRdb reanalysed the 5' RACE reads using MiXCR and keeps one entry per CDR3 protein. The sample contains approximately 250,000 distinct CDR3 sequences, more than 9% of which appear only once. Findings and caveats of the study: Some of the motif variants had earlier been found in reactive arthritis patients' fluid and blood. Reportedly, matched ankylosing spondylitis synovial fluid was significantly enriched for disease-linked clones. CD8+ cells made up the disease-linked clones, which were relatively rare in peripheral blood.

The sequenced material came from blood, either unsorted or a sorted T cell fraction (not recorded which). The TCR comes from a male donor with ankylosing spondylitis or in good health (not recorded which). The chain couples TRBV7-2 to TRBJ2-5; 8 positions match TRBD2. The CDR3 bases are TGTGCCAGCAGCTTAGACTACGGGAGGGCCCAAGAGACCCAGTACTTC. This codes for CASSLDYGRAQETQYF. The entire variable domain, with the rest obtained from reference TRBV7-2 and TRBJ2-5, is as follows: GAGVSQSPSNKVTEKGKDVELRCDPISGHTALYWYRQSLGQGLEFLIYFQGNSAPDKSGLPSDRFSAERTGGSVSTLTIQRTQQEDSAVYLCASSLDYGRAQETQYFGPGTRLLVL.